These 20 T cell receptor beta chains share one sample of origin, sequenced in a study of beta chain features in type 1 diabetes listed by TCRdb under 2018. Libraries were constructed by the immunoSEQ multiplex PCR assay. All of the isolated RNA was reverse transcribed with the High Capacity cDNA Reverse Transcription Kit, so expressed TCRB transcripts were sequenced. TCRdb mirrors the immuneACCESS table, restricted to in-frame sequences. Some clones are absent from its copies; in checked studies, under half trace to an unresolved V gene, and the reason for the others is unknown. The sample has around 300,000 clones on record, under 8.5% of them singletons. The ten largest clonotypes hold roughly 1% of the sample. Sequencing used central memory CD4+ T cells from blood. The receptor set was obtained from a woman younger than 35 in good health.

The genes are TRBV27 and TRBJ1-2; possibly TRBD1 for D (5 bases). This CDR3 contains 15 residues. Trimming shortened V by 3 bases and J by 3 bases, and 14 bases separated the two germline ends. CDR1 is MNHEY, CDR2 SMNVEV, per germline (reference sequence). CDR3 amino acids: CASSLSSWGDYGYTF. The DNA for the CDR3 is TGTGCCAGCAGTTTGAGCAGCTGGGGGGACTATGGCTACACCTTC.

This clone showed up just a few times. The chain uses TRBV5-4 and TRBJ1-2; maybe TRBD1 (5 bases). The CDR3 contains 14 residues. V dropped 1 base and J dropped 3 bases, with 10 bases sitting between them. The germline gives CDR1 SGHNT, CDR2 YYREEE (reference sequence). For the CDR3, the DNA is TGTGCCAGCAGCTTGACGGGGGTTGACTATGGCTACACCTTC. Encoded protein: CASSLTGVDYGYTF.

This clone was detected only a few times. V is TRBV25-1 and J is TRBJ1-6, with no clear D. Per germline, CDR1 MGHDK and CDR2 SYGVNS. This CDR3 has 13 amino acids. V dropped 4 bases and J dropped 7 bases, with 8 bases sitting between them. CDR3 amino acids: CASSGEVNSPLHF. The CDR3 DNA reads as TGTGCCAGCAGTGGGGAAGTGAATTCACCCCTCCACTTT.

The J gene is TRBJ1-2, the V gene TRBV9, with a tentative D call TRBD1 (6 bases). Looked up from germline, CDR1 is SGDLS and CDR2 is YYNGEE. Trimming took 2 bases from V and 5 from J, leaving 22 bases between them. There are 17 residues in the CDR3. The CDR3 protein is CASSVAGATRGAYGYTF. The CDR3 DNA is TGTGCCAGCAGCGTTGCAGGGGCTACCCGCGGGGCGTATGGCTACACCTTC. The full variable domain, its missing parts supplied by reference TRBV9 and TRBJ1-2, is DSGVTQTPKHLITATGQRVTLRCSPRSGDLSVYWYQQSLDQGLQFLIQYYNGEERAKGNILERFSAQQFPDLHSELNLSSLELGDSALYFCASSVAGATRGAYGYTFGSGTRLTVV.

This chain links TRBV7-9 with TRBJ1-3; D is ambiguous. The CDR3 is 14 amino acids. The V end lost 0 bases, the J end lost 2 bases, and 5 bases lay between the germline ends. Germline CDR1 reads SEHNR; CDR2 reads FQNEAQ (reference sequence). CDR3: CASSLAAAGNTIYF. CDR3 DNA sequence: TGTGCCAGCAGCTTAGCGGCAGCTGGAAACACCATATATTTT.

This clone was detected many times. The rearrangement joins TRBV9 to TRBJ2-1, with D possibly TRBD2 on 6 matching bases. This CDR3 comprises 13 residues. Germline V gives CDR1 SGDLS, CDR2 YYNGEE. V shed 3 bases and J shed 4 bases, with 8 bases lying between them. The CDR3 here is CASSGREYNEQFF. As DNA, the CDR3 is TGTGCCAGCAGCGGCCGGGAGTACAATGAGCAGTTCTTC. The full variable domain, with the rest looked up from reference TRBV9 and TRBJ2-1, is DSGVTQTPKHLITATGQRVTLRCSPRSGDLSVYWYQQSLDQGLQFLIQYYNGEERAKGNILERFSAQQFPDLHSELNLSSLELGDSALYFCASSGREYNEQFFGPGTRLTVL.

This clone was observed a handful of times. The chain carries TRBV25-1 and TRBJ1-5; maybe TRBD1 (5 bases). Germline-derived CDR1 and CDR2 are MGHDK and SYGVNS. V was trimmed by 4 bases and J by 4 bases, leaving 17 bases between them. CDR3 length: 16 amino acids. The CDR3 reads CASSGGGGGPNQPQHF. The CDR3 DNA is TGTGCCAGCAGTGGGGGCGGGGGAGGCCCTAATCAGCCCCAGCATTTT. The full variable domain, its missing parts supplied by reference TRBV25-1 and TRBJ1-5, is EADIYQTPRYLVIGTGKKITLECSQTMGHDKMYWYQQDPGMELHLIHYSYGVNSTEKGDLSSESTVSRIRTEHFPLTLESARPSHTSQYLCASSGGGGGPNQPQHFGDGTRLSIL.

This clone showed up just a few times. This sequence joins TRBV11-2 and TRBJ2-7, with a tentative D call TRBD2 (6 bases). Germline V gene lookup returns CDR1 SGHAT and CDR2 FQNNGV. The V gene lost 3 bases and the J gene lost 1 base, with 13 bases spanning the gap. The CDR3 consists of 15 residues. CDR3 sequence reads: CASSFSGGQSYEQYF. The CDR3 nucleotides are TGTGCCAGCAGCTTTAGCGGAGGTCAATCCTACGAGCAGTACTTC.

This clone was observed at least ten times. The chain has TRBV4-3 and TRBJ2-1; D is unresolved. This CDR3 is built from 13 residues. Trimming left V 0 bases short and J 10 bases short, with 10 bases between. Germline V gives CDR1 LGHNA, CDR2 YSLEER. In DNA, the CDR3 is TGCGCCAGCAGCCAAGATTGGGGATCCGAGCAGTTCTTC. It specifies CASSQDWGSEQFF.

The chain employs TRBV15 and TRBJ2-3, with D maybe TRBD1 (5 bases). Germline assignment: CDR1 LNHNV and CDR2 YYDKDF (reference sequence). This CDR3 region has 15 residues. The germline V and J ends were trimmed by 0 bases and 5 bases, with 12 bases remaining between them. For the CDR3, the DNA is TGTGCCACCAGCAGAGAATGGCACACAGGAGATACGCAGTATTTT. The encoded protein is CATSREWHTGDTQYF.

The CDR3, as DNA: TGCGCCAGCAGCTTGACCCCGGGAGCCAACGAGCAGTACGTC. As protein: CASSLTPGANEQYV. This chain links TRBV5-1 with TRBJ2-7, with D possibly being TRBD2 (6 bases). The CDR3 spans 14 residues. V gave up 1 base and J gave up 5 bases, with 13 bases separating them. CDR1 is SGHRS and CDR2 is YFSETQ in the germline V gene.

Worth noting for this clone: Additional DNA sequences in this sample encode the identical CDR3. Written as DNA, the CDR3 is TGTGCCACCAGCAGAGGCGGCGGGACTAGCGAGACCCAGTACTTC. Residues: CATSRGGGTSETQYF. This rearrangement joins TRBV15 to TRBJ2-5; 9 positions agree with TRBD2. V dropped 1 base and J dropped 5; count of bases not matched to a gene: 5. This CDR3 comprises 15 residues. The germline gives CDR1 LNHNV, CDR2 YYDKDF (reference sequence).

This clone appeared a few times. The genes are TRBV18 and TRBJ2-5; the D gene could be TRBD1 or TRBD2 (5 bases each). Germline V gives CDR1 KGHSH, CDR2 LQKENI. Trimming pared 3 bases from V and 4 bases from J, leaving 12 bases between. The CDR3 runs 14 residues. CDR3 DNA sequence: TGTGCCAGCTCACCGGAGGTGGGGCCAGAGACCCAGTACTTC. It codes for CASSPEVGPETQYF.

As regards this clone: It may be a read error: a sequence one base away is much more abundant. The chain couples TRBV30 to TRBJ2-5, with TRBD2 matching 10 bases. The CDR3 consists of 13 residues. Per germline, CDR1 GTSNPN and CDR2 SVGIG (reference sequence). V was pared by 5 bases and J by 4 bases, with 4 bases of the junction left unmatched. The DNA of the CDR3 is TGTGCCTGGGCTAGCGGGAGAATAGAGACCCAGTACTTC. Translated, it gives CAWASGRIETQYF.

This clone was observed at least ten times. The chain links TRBV5-4 to TRBJ2-1; possibly TRBD2 for D (6 bases). Germline V gene lookup returns CDR1 SGHNT and CDR2 YYREEE (reference sequence). V lost 0 bases, J lost 8 bases, and 15 bases lay in between. CDR3 length equals 15 residues. The CDR3 here is CASSLGLGVVYEQFF. CDR3 bases: TGTGCCAGCAGCTTGGGACTAGGAGTTGTATATGAGCAGTTCTTC.

The sample holds a few counts of this clone. J is TRBJ1-5 and V is TRBV27, with TRBD1 as a possible D gene (5 bases). Germline V gene lookup returns CDR1 MNHEY and CDR2 SMNVEV (reference sequence). The CDR3 covers 13 residues. V was cut by 2 bases and J by 5 bases, with 7 bases left in between. The CDR3 is CASSLARDQPQHF. Here the CDR3 DNA reads TGTGCCAGCAGTTTAGCCAGGGATCAGCCCCAGCATTTT.

Details on this clone: The final CDR3 position lacks the conserved phenylalanine or tryptophan, pointing to a likely read error. The chain joins TRBV7-6 to TRBJ2-2, with 11 bases lining up with TRBD2. V shed 4 bases, J shed 9 bases, and the junction held 7 bases outside the gene matches. CDR3 length equals 15 residues. Per the germline V gene, CDR1 is SGHVS and CDR2 is FNYEAQ. The CDR3 reads CASSSGTSGSRELFL. CDR3 DNA: TGTGCCAGCAGCTCCGGGACTAGCGGATCGAGGGAGCTGTTTCTT.

The CDR3 DNA follows: TGTGCCAGCTCACCTTGGCAGGAGGTTCAGCCCCAGCATTTT. This gives the protein CASSPWQEVQPQHF. The chain recombines TRBV18 with TRBJ1-5; no clear D gene. The V and J ends lost 3 bases and 6 bases respectively, with 12 bases between them. Germline values: CDR1 KGHSH, CDR2 LQKENI. This CDR3 spans 14 amino acids.

This clone was seen only a few times. This chain joins TRBV7-2 and TRBJ2-5; TRBD2 aligns across 9 bases. Germline V gene sequence: CDR1 SGHTA, CDR2 FQGNSA. Trimming removed 2 bases from V and 2 bases from J; junction bases left unmatched: 6. The CDR3 has 16 amino acids. This CDR3 is CASSLSLTSGQETQYF. Written as DNA, the CDR3 is TGTGCCAGCAGCTTAAGTCTTACTAGCGGGCAAGAGACCCAGTACTTC.

This clone was picked up a small number of times. The chain combines TRBV30 with TRBJ2-7, with 9 bases matching TRBD2. The CDR3 extends over 15 amino acids. V trimming: 0 bases; J trimming: 2 bases; junction bases outside the gene matches: 5. Germline V gives CDR1 GTSNPN, CDR2 SVGIG (reference sequence). The CDR3 protein is CAWSVSSSGTYEQYF. For the CDR3, the DNA is TGTGCCTGGAGTGTCTCCTCTAGCGGGACCTACGAGCAGTACTTC.